This TCR beta chain was captured by sequencing in a study of cytomegalovirus exposure and HLA in healthy donors. Germline V CDR1 and CDR2: LNHDA, SQIVND (reference sequence). This CDR3 is built from 17 residues. The V and J ends lost 3 bases and 2 bases respectively, with 20 bases between them. Study observations and caveats: Compared with the approximately 680-donor mean, an Asian-associated ancestry cluster reportedly had fewer N-insertions, according to a later analysis.

The PCR made use of 60 Vbeta and 13 Jbeta primers. Clones were sequenced by immunoSEQ multiplex PCR, and TCRdb holds only the in-frame ones, with some missing. This sample has about 98,000 clones, with under 80% found just once. Turning to this clone: No antigen is known for it.

The TCR sequence derives from a human donor in good health. Material for sequencing was PBMCs. J is TRBJ2-7 and V is TRBV19; TRBD1 might be the D (8 bases). CDR3 coding DNA: TGTGCCAGTAGTATTGCCGAACAGGGGGGGAGCACCTACGAGCAGTACTTC. Protein sequence: CASSIAEQGGSTYEQYF.